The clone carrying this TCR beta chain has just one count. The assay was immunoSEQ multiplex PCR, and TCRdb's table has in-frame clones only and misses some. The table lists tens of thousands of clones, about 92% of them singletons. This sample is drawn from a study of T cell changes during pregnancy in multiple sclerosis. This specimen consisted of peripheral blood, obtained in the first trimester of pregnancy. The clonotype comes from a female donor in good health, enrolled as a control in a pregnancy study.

CDR3 in amino acids: CASSLDSQAGELFF. CDR3 DNA sequence: TGCGCCAGCAGTCTGGACTCCCAGGCCGGGGAGCTGTTTTTT. The chain couples TRBV4-3 to TRBJ2-2, with D maybe TRBD2 (5 bases). This CDR3 comprises 14 residues. Trimming shortened V by 6 bases and J by 6 bases, and 14 bases separated the two germline ends. The germline CDR1 and CDR2 sequences are LGHNA and YSLEER.